The 9 T cell receptor beta chains below all came from one sample that was sequenced in a study of PD-L1 blockade in urothelial cancer. The table came from immunoSEQ multiplex PCR; TCRdb's copy has only in-frame clones and leaves some out. The sample contains about 32,000 clones, 84% of which appear only once. The sample consisted of PBMCs, taken around atezolizumab (anti-PD-L1) treatment. Receptors originate from a man aged 55-75 years with urothelial cancer.

This clone was seen only once. No conserved phenylalanine or tryptophan ends this CDR3, so it is likely a read error. The DNA is left out, because the CDR3 cannot be placed on it with certainty; the CDR3 is given as TCRdb lists it. The rearrangement joins TRBV28 to TRBJ1-5; the D call TRBD1 from the table was never checked on the DNA. Germline lookup yields CDR1 MDHEN and CDR2 SYDVKM. The CDR3 spans 11 amino acids, including both terminal residues. The CDR3 here is CASSQNGVRDI.

V is TRBV4-1 and J is TRBJ2-3; 9 positions agree with TRBD2. This CDR3 comprises 16 residues. V shed 0 bases and J 8 bases; nucleotides not matched to a gene: 9. Germline V gene data show CDR1 as MGHRA and CDR2 as YSYEKL. CDR3 nucleotides: TGCGCCAGCAGCCAAGATCTCGCGGGAGGGCTTGGTACGCAGTATTTT. Protein sequence: CASSQDLAGGLGTQYF.

The gene calls are TRBV5-1 and TRBJ2-6; 8 bases match TRBD1. The CDR3 consists of 17 residues. Germline V CDR1 and CDR2: SGHRS, YFSETQ. The junction had 7 bases not matched to a gene; V was cut back by 3 bases and J by 2 bases. This chain's CDR3 is CASSSRQGAPGANVLTF. The CDR3 nucleotides read TGCGCCAGCAGCTCTCGTCAGGGGGCTCCTGGGGCCAACGTCCTGACTTTC.

V gene TRBV19 combines with J gene TRBJ1-6, with D possibly matching TRBD1 (6 bases). Trimming pared 5 bases from V and 7 bases from J, leaving 15 bases between. Per the germline V gene, CDR1 is LNHDA and CDR2 is SQIVND (reference sequence). The CDR3 totals 15 residues. CDR3 loop: CASSPRDTTNSPLHF. The CDR3 DNA follows: TGTGCCAGTAGTCCAAGGGACACTACAAATTCACCCCTCCACTTT.

The J gene is TRBJ1-2, the V gene TRBV13, with TRBD1 matching over 11 bases. CDR3 length: 15 residues. Germline V gene data show CDR1 as PRHDT and CDR2 as FYEKMQ (reference sequence). After removal of 5 bases from V and 4 bases from J, the junction contained 6 bases not matched to a gene. In DNA, the CDR3 is TGTGCCAGCAGCCATCGGACAGGGGGCCCCTATGGCTACACCTTC. Encoded protein: CASSHRTGGPYGYTF.

V usage is TRBV12-5 and J usage is TRBJ1-4; the D is unclear. Germline V lookup: CDR1 LGHNT, CDR2 FRNRAP. This CDR3 region has 15 residues. Trimming pared 3 bases from V and 3 bases from J, leaving 11 bases between. The CDR3 region is CASGFGIGPNEKLFF. In DNA, the CDR3 is TGTGCTAGTGGTTTCGGGATCGGACCTAATGAAAAACTGTTTTTT.

The rearrangement links TRBV19 to TRBJ2-7, with 10 positions matching TRBD2. Looked up from germline, CDR1 is LNHDA and CDR2 is SQIVND (reference sequence). CDR3 length: 15 residues. V lost 6 bases and J lost 0; bases outside the gene matches: 5. The CDR3 is CASSHPSGGSYEQYF. The DNA of the CDR3 is TGTGCCAGTAGCCACCCTAGCGGGGGCTCCTACGAGCAGTACTTC.

The V gene is TRBV6-1, the J gene TRBJ1-5; D is unclear. The V end lost 10 bases, the J end lost 0 bases, and 16 bases lay between the germline ends. Germline CDR1 MNHNS, CDR2 SASEGT. This CDR3 is built from 15 residues. The CDR3 region is CATGKGQDSNQPQHF. The CDR3 coding sequence is TGTGCCACCGGGAAAGGGCAGGATAGCAATCAGCCCCAGCATTTT.

V gene TRBV30 combines with J gene TRBJ2-7, with 7 bases aligning to TRBD1. CDR3 size: 13 residues. Trimming removed 6 bases from V and 7 bases from J; junction bases left unmatched: 12. Germline lookup yields CDR1 GTSNPN and CDR2 SVGIG (reference sequence). CDR3 sequence reads: CACSRGSFEEQYF. In DNA form, the CDR3 reads TGTGCCTGTTCCAGGGGGAGCTTCGAGGAGCAGTACTTC.